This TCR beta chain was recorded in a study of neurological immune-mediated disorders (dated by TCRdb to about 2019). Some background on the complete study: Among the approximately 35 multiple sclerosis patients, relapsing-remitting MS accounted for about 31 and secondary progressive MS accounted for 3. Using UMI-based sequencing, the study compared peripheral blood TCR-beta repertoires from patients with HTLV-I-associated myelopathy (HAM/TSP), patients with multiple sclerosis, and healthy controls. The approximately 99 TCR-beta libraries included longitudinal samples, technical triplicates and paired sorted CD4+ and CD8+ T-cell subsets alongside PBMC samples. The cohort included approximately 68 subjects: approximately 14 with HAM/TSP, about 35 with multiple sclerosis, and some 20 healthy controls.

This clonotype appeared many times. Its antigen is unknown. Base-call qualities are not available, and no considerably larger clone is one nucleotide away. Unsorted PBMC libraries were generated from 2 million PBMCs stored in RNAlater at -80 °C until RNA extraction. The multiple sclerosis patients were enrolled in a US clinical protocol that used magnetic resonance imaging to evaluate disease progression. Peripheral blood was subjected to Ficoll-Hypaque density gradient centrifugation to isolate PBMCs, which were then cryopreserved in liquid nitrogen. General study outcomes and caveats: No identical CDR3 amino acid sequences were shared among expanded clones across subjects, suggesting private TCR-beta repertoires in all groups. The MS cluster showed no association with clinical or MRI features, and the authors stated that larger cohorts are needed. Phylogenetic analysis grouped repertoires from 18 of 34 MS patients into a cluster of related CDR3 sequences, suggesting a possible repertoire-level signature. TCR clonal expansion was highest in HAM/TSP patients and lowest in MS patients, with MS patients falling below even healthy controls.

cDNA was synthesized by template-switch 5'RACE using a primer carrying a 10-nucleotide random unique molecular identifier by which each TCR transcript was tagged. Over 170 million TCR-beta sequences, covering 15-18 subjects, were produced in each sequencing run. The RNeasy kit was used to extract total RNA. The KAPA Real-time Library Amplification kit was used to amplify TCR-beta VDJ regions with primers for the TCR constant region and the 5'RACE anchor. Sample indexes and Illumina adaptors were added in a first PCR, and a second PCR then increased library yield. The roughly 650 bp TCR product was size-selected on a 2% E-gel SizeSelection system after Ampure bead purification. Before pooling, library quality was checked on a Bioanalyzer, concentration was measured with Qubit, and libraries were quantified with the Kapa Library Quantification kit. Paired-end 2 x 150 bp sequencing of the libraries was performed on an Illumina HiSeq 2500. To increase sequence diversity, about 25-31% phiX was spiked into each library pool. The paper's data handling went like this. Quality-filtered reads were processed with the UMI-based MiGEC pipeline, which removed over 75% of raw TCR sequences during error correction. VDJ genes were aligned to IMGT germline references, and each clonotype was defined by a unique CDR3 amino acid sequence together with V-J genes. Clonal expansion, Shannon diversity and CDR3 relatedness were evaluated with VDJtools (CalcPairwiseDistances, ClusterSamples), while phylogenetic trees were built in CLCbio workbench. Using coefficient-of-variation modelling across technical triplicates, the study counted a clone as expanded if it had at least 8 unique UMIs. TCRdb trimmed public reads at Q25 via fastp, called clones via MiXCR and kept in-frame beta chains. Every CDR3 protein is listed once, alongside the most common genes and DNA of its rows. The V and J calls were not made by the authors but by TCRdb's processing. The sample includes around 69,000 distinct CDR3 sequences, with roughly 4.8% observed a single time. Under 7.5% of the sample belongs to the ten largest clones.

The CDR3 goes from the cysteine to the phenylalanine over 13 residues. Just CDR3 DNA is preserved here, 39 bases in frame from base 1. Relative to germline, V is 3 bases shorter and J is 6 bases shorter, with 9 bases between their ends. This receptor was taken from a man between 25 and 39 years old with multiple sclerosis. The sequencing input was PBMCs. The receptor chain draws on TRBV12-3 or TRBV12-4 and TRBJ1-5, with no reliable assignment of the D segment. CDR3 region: CASSLGFGQPQHF. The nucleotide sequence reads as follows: TGTGCCAGCAGTTTGGGCTTTGGTCAGCCCCAGCATTTT.